The next 12 T cell receptor beta chains were all read from a single sample in a study of blood T cell repertoires in COVID-19. The repertoire was sequenced with immunoSEQ multiplex PCR; TCRdb's copy has only in-frame clones and lacks some. Of 280,000 or so clones detected, about nine tenths appear once; the ten largest clones hold 6.9%. The sequencing sample was made of peripheral blood. The receptors derive from a woman in her twenties or thirties who had recovered from COVID-19.

The chain couples TRBV6-5 to TRBJ1-2; the match to TRBD1 covers 9 bases. The junction had 7 bases not matched to a gene; V was cut back by 4 bases and J by 4 bases. This CDR3 is 15 amino acids long. Germline lookup yields CDR1 MNHEY and CDR2 SVGAGI. The chain's CDR3 is CASSFRDRDVYGYTF. CDR3 bases: TGTGCCAGCAGTTTCCGGGACAGGGACGTCTATGGCTACACCTTC.

The rearrangement joins TRBV7-8 to TRBJ1-1; D is ambiguous. From germline, CDR1 is SGHVS and CDR2 FQNEAQ. This CDR3 is 13 amino acids long. The germline V and J ends were trimmed by 3 bases and 3 bases, with 8 bases remaining between them. Here the CDR3 DNA reads TGTGCCAGCAGCTTGCGGCGGGACACTGAAGCTTTCTTT. This codes for CASSLRRDTEAFF.

This chain joins TRBV18 and TRBJ2-4; the D gene is possibly TRBD1 (6 bases). CDR3 size: 15 residues. Trimming removed 4 bases at V and 0 bases at J, with 10 bases between. CDR1 is KGHSH and CDR2 is LQKENI in the germline V gene. The chain's CDR3 is CASSQQGSAKNIQYF. CDR3 coding DNA: TGTGCCAGCTCACAACAGGGCTCAGCCAAAAACATTCAGTACTTC.

This sequence joins TRBV5-5 and TRBJ1-4; the D gene is possibly TRBD1 (5 bases). CDR1 is SGHKS, CDR2 YYEKEE, per germline (reference sequence). This CDR3 comprises 15 residues. V lost 1 base, J lost 6 bases, and 13 bases lay in between. The CDR3 nucleotides read TGTGCCAGCAGCTTGTGGGGAGGGGCGGATGAAAAACTGTTTTTT. Protein: CASSLWGGADEKLFF. Supplemented by reference TRBV5-5 and TRBJ1-4, the full variable domain reads DAGVTQSPTHLIKTRGQQVTLRCSPISGHKSVSWYQQVLGQGPQFIFQYYEKEERGRGNFPDRFSARQFPNYSSELNVNALLLGDSALYLCASSLWGGADEKLFFGSGTQLSVL.

This clone was recorded once. V is TRBV2 and J is TRBJ1-5; perhaps TRBD1 as D (5 bases). The CDR3 covers 15 residues. Looked up from germline, CDR1 is SNHLY and CDR2 is FYNNEI. V was pared by 7 bases and J by 7 bases, with 20 bases between. CDR3 region: CASNNVGQGGQPQHF. Here the CDR3 DNA reads TGTGCCAGCAACAATGTCGGGCAGGGCGGCCAGCCCCAGCATTTT. The whole variable domain, remainder taken from reference TRBV2 and TRBJ1-5, is EPEVTQTPSHQVTQMGQEVILRCVPISNHLYFYWYRQILGQKVEFLVSFYNNEISEKSEIFDDQFSVERPDGSNFTLKIRSTKLEDSAMYFCASNNVGQGGQPQHFGDGTRLSIL.

The chain links TRBV30 to TRBJ2-7, with TRBD1 identical over 7 bases. Germline V gene sequence: CDR1 GTSNPN, CDR2 SVGIG (reference sequence). The V and J ends lost 5 bases and 4 bases, in that order; junction bases with no gene match: 14. There are 15 residues in the CDR3. CDR3 sequence: CAWGQTGWASYEQYF. The CDR3 coding sequence is TGTGCCTGGGGGCAGACAGGGTGGGCCTCATACGAGCAGTACTTC.

The chain uses TRBV9 and TRBJ2-7, with a possible D match to TRBD1 (6 bases). The CDR3 consists of 15 residues. With 0 bases removed from V and 2 bases from J, the gap between germline ends came to 12 bases. Germline CDR1 is SGDLS and CDR2 is YYNGEE. The CDR3 DNA sequence: TGTGCCAGCAGCGTAGGGGCAGGGGTTCCCTACGAGCAGTACTTC. Amino acids: CASSVGAGVPYEQYF.

The chain recombines TRBV7-8 with TRBJ2-2; TRBD1 matches at 9 bases. V lost 1 base and J lost 4; bases outside the gene matches: 4. The CDR3 loop spans 16 amino acids. CDR1 SGHVS and CDR2 FQNEAQ come from the germline V gene. The CDR3 loop reads CASSLEWTGVTGELFF. DNA for the CDR3: TGTGCCAGCAGCTTAGAGTGGACAGGGGTCACCGGGGAGCTGTTTTTT.

The chain recombines TRBV11-3 with TRBJ2-2; tentatively, D is TRBD2 (6 bases). The CDR3 is made up of 13 amino acids. CDR1 and CDR2 (germline): SGHNT, YENEEA. Trimming removed 5 bases at V and 9 bases at J, with 13 bases between. The CDR3 protein is CASSRGNRRELFF. The CDR3 nucleotides read TGTGCCAGCAGCCGCGGGAACCGGAGGGAGCTGTTTTTT.

V and J are TRBV28 and TRBJ2-2; 11 positions agree with TRBD1. The V gene's germline CDR1 is MDHEN and CDR2 SYDVKM. V lost 5 bases and J lost 5; bases outside the gene matches: 7. There are 16 residues in the CDR3. CDR3 residues: CASSPWTGGATGELFF. In DNA form, the CDR3 reads TGTGCCAGCAGTCCTTGGACAGGGGGCGCGACCGGGGAGCTGTTTTTT. Full variable domain (outside the CDR3, taken from reference TRBV28 and TRBJ2-2): DVKVTQSSRYLVKRTGEKVFLECVQDMDHENMFWYRQDPGLGLRLIYFSYDVKMKEKGDIPEGYSVSREKKERFSLILESASTNQTSMYLCASSPWTGGATGELFFGEGSRLTVL.

The chain carries TRBV6-4 and TRBJ2-2, with TRBD1 as a possible D gene (8 bases). Germline CDR1 reads MRHNA; CDR2 reads SNTAGT. The germline V and J ends were trimmed by 5 bases and 5 bases, with 12 bases remaining between them. The CDR3 totals 14 residues. CDR3 region: CASSTQGGTGELFF. CDR3 coding DNA: TGTGCCAGCAGTACACAGGGGGGGACCGGGGAGCTGTTTTTT.

The chain is built from TRBV30 and TRBJ1-5, with D hard to call. The CDR3 has 13 amino acids. Germline V gene sequence: CDR1 GTSNPN, CDR2 SVGIG (reference sequence). Deletions cut 1 base from V and 7 bases from J, with 11 bases between. The CDR3 region has the DNA TGTGCCTGGAGTGCGGAGCAACACCAGCCCCAGCATTTT. This sequence encodes CAWSAEQHQPQHF.